The T cell receptor (beta chain) described here comes from a study of blood T cell repertoires in COVID-19. Study in general: Researchers got acute and convalescent COVID-19 samples from the United States, Italy and Spain. PBMCs, B-cell-depleted T cells, or T cells were the source of the cDNA or gDNA that made up the material.

The CDR3 has 14 amino acids. Trimming removed 5 bases from V and 1 base from J; junction bases left unmatched: 3. Germline V CDR1 and CDR2: LNHDA, SQIVND (reference sequence). Seattle patient enrollment occurred during active infection, with longitudinal follow-up thereafter. Clones were read by immunoSEQ multiplex PCR, and TCRdb kept only the in-frame ones, dropping some. The sample consists of nearly 110,000 clones, roughly four fifths of them appearing once. The receptor comes from a man older than 75 with COVID-19, enrolled during active disease. The specimen sequenced was peripheral blood. The V call is TRBV19, the J call TRBJ1-1; 8 nucleotides align to TRBD1. The CDR3 nucleotides read TGTGCCAGTAGTCACGGACAGGGGAACACTGAAGCTTTCTTT. It specifies CASSHGQGNTEAFF.